This T cell receptor (beta chain) was identified in a study of cytotoxic CD8 clonotypes in ibrutinib-treated CLL. Study background: Response was recorded as partial in approximately 24 patients and complete in 2; at median around 68 months, roughly 15 remained remitted and some 12 had progressed. When averaged across all of the samples, the counts came to approximately 250,000 productive templates and 94,082 productive rearrangements. Regarding the study as a whole: Clonality went up at the time of ibrutinib response, stayed stable in sustained remission, and later dropped back toward its baseline level at progression. The public clonotypes identified were infrequent and showed contraction or stability on treatment.

As regards this clone: What it recognizes is unknown.

Trimming took off 4 bases at V and 3 bases at J, with 12 bases between the two ends. CDR1 is LGHNA, CDR2 YSLEER, per germline. CDR3 length: 15 amino acids. Repertoires were generated with immunoSEQ multiplex PCR, while TCRdb's copy carries only in-frame clones and drops some. The sample lists more than 200,000 clones, 60% to 75% occurring once. This rearrangement joins TRBV4-3 to TRBJ2-2; a weak D match, TRBD2 (6 bases). Sequenced material: PBMCs, taken after 24 months of ibrutinib treatment. The sequence was obtained from a human donor with chronic lymphocytic leukemia. The CDR3 nucleotides are TGCGCCAGCAGCCGAGACCAGCGGGACACCGGGGAGCTGTTTTTT. Amino acid sequence: CASSRDQRDTGELFF.